The present T cell receptor beta chain was sequenced within a study of T cells in women clearing cervical HPV infection. Study-wide background: HLA type could not be excluded as a confounder.

The table came from immunoSEQ multiplex PCR; TCRdb's copy has only in-frame clones and leaves some out. Found here are some 21,000 clones; the top ten clones hold around 24%. In the case of this clone: The antigen is unknown. The missing CDR3 end, 3 residues past where the read stops, is filled in from the germline J gene.

Germline V gene lookup returns CDR1 SGHRS and CDR2 YFSETQ. V lost 4 bases, J lost 4 bases, and 9 bases lay in between. The CDR3 runs to 12 residues. Points from the study as a whole: Richness differences could reflect unmeasured T-cell content per sample.

The rearrangement joins TRBV5-1 to TRBJ2-7; D may correspond to TRBD1 or TRBD2 (5 bases each). The TCR was taken from a woman between 18 and 70 years old with a cervical HPV16 infection that either progressed to CIN3+ or cleared (not recorded which). The specimen sequenced was blood buffy coat. This CDR3 reads CASSTEGYEQYF. The sequenced CDR3 bases are TGCGCCAGCAGCACAGAGGGGTACGAG.